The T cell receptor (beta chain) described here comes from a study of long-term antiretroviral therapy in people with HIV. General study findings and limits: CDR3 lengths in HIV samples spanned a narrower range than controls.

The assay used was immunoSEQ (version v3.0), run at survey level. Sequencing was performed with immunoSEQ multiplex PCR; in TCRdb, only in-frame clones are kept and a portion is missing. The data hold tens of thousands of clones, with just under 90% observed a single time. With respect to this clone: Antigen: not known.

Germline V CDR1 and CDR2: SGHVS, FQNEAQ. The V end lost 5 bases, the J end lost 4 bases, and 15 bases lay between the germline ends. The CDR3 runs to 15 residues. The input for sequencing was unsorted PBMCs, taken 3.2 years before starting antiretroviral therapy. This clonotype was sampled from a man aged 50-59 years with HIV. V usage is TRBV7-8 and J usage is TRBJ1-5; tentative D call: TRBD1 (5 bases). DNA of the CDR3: TGTGCCAGCAGCCCAAGGTCGGGGGTTAATCAGCCCCAGCATTTT. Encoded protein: CASSPRSGVNQPQHF.